This record concerns one T cell receptor beta chain sequence. Its antigen is currently unknown. This CDR3 region has 12 residues. CDR1 and CDR2 (germline): SGHKS, YYEKEE (reference sequence). V lost 3 bases and J lost 4, with 8 bases in between. The sample comes from a study of T cell responses to AZD1222 COVID-19 vaccine. Study-level points and caveats: Compared with day 0, the breadth and depth of the Spike-specific TCR repertoire rose significantly after two doses of AZD1222.

Assay used: immunoSEQ multiplex PCR; TCRdb lists only in-frame clones, some missing. The sample shows roughly 130,000 clones, about 90% of them seen only once. The specimen was peripheral blood, collected on day 0 of AZD1222 vaccination. The sequence derives from an adult in good health. V and J are TRBV5-5 and TRBJ2-7; D unresolved. The CDR3 region is CASSSASYEQYF. In DNA form, the CDR3 reads TGTGCCAGCAGCTCAGCCTCTTACGAGCAGTACTTC.